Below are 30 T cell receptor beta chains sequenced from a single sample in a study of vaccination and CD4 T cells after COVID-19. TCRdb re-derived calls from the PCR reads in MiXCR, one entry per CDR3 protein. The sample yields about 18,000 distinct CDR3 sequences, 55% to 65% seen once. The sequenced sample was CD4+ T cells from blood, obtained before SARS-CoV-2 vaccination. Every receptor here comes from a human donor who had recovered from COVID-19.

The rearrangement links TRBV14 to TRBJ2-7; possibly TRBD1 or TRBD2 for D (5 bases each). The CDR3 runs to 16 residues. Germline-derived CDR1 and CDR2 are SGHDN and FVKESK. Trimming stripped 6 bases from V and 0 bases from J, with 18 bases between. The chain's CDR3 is CASSTLGTSRSYEQYF. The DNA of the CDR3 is TGTGCCAGCAGTACCTTAGGGACGTCCCGCTCCTACGAGCAGTACTTC.

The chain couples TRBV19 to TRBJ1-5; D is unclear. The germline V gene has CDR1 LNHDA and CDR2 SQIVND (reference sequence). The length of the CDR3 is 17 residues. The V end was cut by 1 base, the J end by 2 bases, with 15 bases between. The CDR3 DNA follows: TGTGCCAGTAGTATAGCAGCGAGGAGGGTGGGCAATCAGCCCCAGCATTTT. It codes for CASSIAARRVGNQPQHF.

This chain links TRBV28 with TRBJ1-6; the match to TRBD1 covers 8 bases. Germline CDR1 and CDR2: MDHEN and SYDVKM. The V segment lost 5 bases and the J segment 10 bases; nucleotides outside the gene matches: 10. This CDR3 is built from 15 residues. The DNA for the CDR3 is TGTGCCAGCAGTCCCGGGGGACAGGTGGGATCACCCCTCCACTTT. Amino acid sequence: CASSPGGQVGSPLHF.

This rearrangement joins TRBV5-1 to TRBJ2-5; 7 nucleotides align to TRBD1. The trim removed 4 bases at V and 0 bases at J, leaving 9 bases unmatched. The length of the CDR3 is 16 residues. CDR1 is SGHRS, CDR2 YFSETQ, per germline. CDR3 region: CASSRQGTDHQETQYF. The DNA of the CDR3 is TGCGCCAGCAGCAGACAAGGGACAGACCACCAAGAGACCCAGTACTTC. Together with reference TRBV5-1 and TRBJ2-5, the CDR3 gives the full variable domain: KAGVTQTPRYLIKTRGQQVTLSCSPISGHRSVSWYQQTPGQGLQFLFEYFSETQRNKGNFPGRFSGRQFSNSRSEMNVSTLELGDSALYLCASSRQGTDHQETQYFGPGTRLLVL.

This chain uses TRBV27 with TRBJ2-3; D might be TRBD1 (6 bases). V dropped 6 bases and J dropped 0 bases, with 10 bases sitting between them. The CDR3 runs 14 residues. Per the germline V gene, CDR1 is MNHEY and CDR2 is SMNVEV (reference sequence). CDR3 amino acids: CASSLRGSTDTQYF. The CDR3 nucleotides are TGTGCCAGCAGCCTAAGGGGGAGCACAGATACGCAGTATTTT.

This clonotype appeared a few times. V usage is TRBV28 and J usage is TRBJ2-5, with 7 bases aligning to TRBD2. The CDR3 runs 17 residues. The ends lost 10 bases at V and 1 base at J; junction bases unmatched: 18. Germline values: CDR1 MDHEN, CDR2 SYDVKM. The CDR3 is CATKPRGGSLSQETQYF. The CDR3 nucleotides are TGTGCCACCAAACCTAGGGGCGGGAGTTTATCCCAAGAGACCCAGTACTTC. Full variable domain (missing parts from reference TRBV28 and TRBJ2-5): DVKVTQSSRYLVKRTGEKVFLECVQDMDHENMFWYRQDPGLGLRLIYFSYDVKMKEKGDIPEGYSVSREKKERFSLILESASTNQTSMYLCATKPRGGSLSQETQYFGPGTRLLVL.

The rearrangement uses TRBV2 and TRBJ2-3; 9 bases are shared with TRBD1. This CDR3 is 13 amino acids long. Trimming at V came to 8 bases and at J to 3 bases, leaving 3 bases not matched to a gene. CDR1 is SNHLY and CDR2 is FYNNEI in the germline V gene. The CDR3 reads CASQGQGTDTQYF. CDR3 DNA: TGTGCCAGCCAGGGACAGGGTACAGATACGCAGTATTTT.

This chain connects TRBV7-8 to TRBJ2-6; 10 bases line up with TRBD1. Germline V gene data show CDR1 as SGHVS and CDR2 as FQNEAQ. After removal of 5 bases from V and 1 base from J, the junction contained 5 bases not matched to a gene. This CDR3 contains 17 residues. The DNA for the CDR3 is TGTGCCAGCAGCCAGGGACAGGGGCGGTCTGGGGCCAACGTCCTGACTTTC. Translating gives CASSQGQGRSGANVLTF.

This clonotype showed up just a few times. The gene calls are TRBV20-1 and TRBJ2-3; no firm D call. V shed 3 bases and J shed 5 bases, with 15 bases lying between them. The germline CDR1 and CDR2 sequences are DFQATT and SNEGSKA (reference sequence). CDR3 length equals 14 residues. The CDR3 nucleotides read TGCAGTGCTAGCGGCGGAAAAATCAGAGATACGCAGTATTTT. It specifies CSASGGKIRDTQYF.

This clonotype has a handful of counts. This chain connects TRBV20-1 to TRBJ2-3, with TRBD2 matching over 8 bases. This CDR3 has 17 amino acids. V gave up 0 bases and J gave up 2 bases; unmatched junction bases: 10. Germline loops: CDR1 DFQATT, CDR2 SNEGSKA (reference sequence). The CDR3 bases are TGCAGTGCTAGAGATTATAGGCTAGCGGGCCCCACAGATACGCAGTATTTT. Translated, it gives CSARDYRLAGPTDTQYF.

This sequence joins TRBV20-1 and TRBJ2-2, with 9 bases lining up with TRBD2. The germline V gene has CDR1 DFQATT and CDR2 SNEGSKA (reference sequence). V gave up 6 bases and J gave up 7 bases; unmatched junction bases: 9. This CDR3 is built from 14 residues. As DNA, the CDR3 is TGCAGTGCAAGGAATCTAGCGGGAATCGGGGAGCTGTTTTTT. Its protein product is CSARNLAGIGELFF.

CDR3 region: CASTNKGRGPIQPQHF. Written as DNA, the CDR3 is TGTGCCAGTACCAACAAGGGGCGGGGACCCATCCAGCCCCAGCATTTT. The rearrangement links TRBV19 to TRBJ1-5; possible D gene TRBD1, 5 bases. Trimming took off 7 bases at V and 7 bases at J, with 23 bases between the two ends. CDR3 length equals 16 residues. Germline loops: CDR1 LNHDA, CDR2 SQIVND (reference sequence).

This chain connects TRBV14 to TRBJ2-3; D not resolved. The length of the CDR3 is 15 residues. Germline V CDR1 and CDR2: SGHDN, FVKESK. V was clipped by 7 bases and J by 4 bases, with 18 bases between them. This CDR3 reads CASKSWGSVSDTQYF. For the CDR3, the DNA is TGTGCCAGCAAATCCTGGGGAAGCGTCTCAGATACGCAGTATTTT.

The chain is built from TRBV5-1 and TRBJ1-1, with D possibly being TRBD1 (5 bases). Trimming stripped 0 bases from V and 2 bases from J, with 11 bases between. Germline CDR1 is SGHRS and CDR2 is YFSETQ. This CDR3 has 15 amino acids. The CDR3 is CASSLVSGPNTEAFF. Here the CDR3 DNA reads TGCGCCAGCAGCTTGGTATCGGGGCCCAACACTGAAGCTTTCTTT.

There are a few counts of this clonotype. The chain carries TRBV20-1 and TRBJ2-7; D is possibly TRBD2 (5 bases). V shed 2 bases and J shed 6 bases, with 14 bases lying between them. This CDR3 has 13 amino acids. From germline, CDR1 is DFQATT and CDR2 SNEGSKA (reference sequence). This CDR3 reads CSARYGPAGEQYF. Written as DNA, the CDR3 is TGCAGTGCTAGATACGGACCGGCGGGCGAGCAGTACTTC.

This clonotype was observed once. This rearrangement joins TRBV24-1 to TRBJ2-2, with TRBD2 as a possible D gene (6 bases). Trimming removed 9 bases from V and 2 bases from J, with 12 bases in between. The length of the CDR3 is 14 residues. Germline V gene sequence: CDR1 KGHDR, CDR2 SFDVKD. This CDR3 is CATRTNGNTGELFF. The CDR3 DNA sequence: TGTGCCACCCGGACTAACGGTAACACCGGGGAGCTGTTTTTT.

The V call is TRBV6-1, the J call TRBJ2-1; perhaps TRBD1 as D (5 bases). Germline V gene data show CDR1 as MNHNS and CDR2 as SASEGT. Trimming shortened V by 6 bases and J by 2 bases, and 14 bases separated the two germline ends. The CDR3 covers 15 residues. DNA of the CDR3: TGTGCCAGCAGACTGAACTGGGGCGCCTACAATGAGCAGTTCTTC. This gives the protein CASRLNWGAYNEQFF.

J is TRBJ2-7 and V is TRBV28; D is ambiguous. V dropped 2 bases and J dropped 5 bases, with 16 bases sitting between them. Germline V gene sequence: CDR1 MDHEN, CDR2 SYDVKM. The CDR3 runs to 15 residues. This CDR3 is CASSLHQSGLDEQYF. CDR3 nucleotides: TGTGCCAGCAGTTTACATCAGTCAGGCCTCGACGAGCAGTACTTC.

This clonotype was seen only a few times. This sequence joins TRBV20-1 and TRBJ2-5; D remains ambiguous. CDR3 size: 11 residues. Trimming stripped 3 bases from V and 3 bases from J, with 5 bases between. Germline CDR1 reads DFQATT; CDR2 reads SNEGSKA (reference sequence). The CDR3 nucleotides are TGCAGTGCTAGTCGGGAAGAGACCCAGTACTTC. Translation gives CSASREETQYF.

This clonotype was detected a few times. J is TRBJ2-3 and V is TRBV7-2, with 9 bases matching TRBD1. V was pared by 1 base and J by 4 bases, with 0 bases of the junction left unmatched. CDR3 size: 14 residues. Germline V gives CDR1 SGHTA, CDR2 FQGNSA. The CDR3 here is CASSLGQGADTQYF. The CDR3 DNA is TGTGCCAGCAGCTTAGGACAGGGGGCAGATACGCAGTATTTT.

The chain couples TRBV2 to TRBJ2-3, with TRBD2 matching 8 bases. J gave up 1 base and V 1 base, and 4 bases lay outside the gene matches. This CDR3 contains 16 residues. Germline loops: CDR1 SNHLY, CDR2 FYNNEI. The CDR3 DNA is TGTGCCAGCAGTGAAGGTAGCGGGGAGGGCACAGATACGCAGTATTTT. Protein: CASSEGSGEGTDTQYF.

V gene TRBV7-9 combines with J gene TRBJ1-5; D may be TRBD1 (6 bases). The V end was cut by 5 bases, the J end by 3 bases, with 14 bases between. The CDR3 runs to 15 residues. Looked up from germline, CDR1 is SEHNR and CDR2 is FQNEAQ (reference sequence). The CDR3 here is CASSREGGANQPQHF. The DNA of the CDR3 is TGTGCCAGCAGCAGGGAGGGGGGGGCCAATCAGCCCCAGCATTTT.

CDR3 in DNA: TGTGCCAGCAGCTTATTCGAGGGTGAAAAACTGTTTTTT. Amino acid sequence: CASSLFEGEKLFF. The V and J genes are TRBV7-6 and TRBJ1-4; D gene ambiguous. V was pared by 2 bases and J by 7 bases, with 8 bases between. This CDR3 spans 13 amino acids. Germline V lookup: CDR1 SGHVS, CDR2 FNYEAQ.

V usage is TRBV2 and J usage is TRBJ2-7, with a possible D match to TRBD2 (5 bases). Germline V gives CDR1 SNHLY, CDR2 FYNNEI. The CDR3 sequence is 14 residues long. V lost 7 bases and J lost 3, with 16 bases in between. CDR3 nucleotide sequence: TGTGCCAGCAAAGAGGGTAGCCAAAACTACGAGCAGTACTTC. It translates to CASKEGSQNYEQYF.

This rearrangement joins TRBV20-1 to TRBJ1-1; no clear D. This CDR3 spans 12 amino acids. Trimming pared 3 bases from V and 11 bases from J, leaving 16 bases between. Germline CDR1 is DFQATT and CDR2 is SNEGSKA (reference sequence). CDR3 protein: CSASEWREVAFF. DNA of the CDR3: TGCAGTGCTAGTGAGTGGAGGGAGGTTGCTTTCTTT.

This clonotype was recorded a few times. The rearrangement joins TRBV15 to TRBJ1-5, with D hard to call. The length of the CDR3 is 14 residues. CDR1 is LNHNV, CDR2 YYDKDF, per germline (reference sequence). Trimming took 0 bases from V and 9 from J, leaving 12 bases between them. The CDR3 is CATSREIYVRPQHF. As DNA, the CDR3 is TGTGCCACCAGCAGAGAAATCTACGTCCGGCCCCAGCATTTT.

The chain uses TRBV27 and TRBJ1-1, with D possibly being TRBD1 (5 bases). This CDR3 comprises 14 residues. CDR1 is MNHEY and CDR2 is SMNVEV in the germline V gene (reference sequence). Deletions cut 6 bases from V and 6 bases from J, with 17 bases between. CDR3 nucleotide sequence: TGTGCCAGCAGCCTAGTTCAGGGAAGGGCTGAAGCTTTCTTT. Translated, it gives CASSLVQGRAEAFF.

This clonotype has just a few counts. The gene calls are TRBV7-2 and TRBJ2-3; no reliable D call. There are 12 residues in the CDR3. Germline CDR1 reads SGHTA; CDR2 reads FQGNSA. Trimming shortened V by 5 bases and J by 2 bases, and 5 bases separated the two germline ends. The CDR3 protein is CASSEITDTQYF. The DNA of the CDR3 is TGTGCCAGCAGCGAAATCACAGATACGCAGTATTTT. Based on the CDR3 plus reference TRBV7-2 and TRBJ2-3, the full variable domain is GAGVSQSPSNKVTEKGKDVELRCDPISGHTALYWYRQSLGQGLEFLIYFQGNSAPDKSGLPSDRFSAERTGGSVSTLTIQRTQQEDSAVYLCASSEITDTQYFGPGTRLTVL.

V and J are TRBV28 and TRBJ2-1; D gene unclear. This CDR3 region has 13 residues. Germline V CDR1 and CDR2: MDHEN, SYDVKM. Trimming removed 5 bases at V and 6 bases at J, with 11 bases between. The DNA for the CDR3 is TGTGCCAGCAGTGTAAGACCGATCAATGAGCAGTTCTTC. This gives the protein CASSVRPINEQFF. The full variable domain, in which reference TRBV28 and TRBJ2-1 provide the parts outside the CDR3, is DVKVTQSSRYLVKRTGEKVFLECVQDMDHENMFWYRQDPGLGLRLIYFSYDVKMKEKGDIPEGYSVSREKKERFSLILESASTNQTSMYLCASSVRPINEQFFGPGTRLTVL.

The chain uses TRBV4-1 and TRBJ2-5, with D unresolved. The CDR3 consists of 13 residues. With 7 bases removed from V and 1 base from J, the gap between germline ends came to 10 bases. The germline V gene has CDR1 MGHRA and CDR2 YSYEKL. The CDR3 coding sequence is TGCGCCAGCACCCCGAGGCTCCAAGAGACCCAGTACTTC. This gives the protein CASTPRLQETQYF.